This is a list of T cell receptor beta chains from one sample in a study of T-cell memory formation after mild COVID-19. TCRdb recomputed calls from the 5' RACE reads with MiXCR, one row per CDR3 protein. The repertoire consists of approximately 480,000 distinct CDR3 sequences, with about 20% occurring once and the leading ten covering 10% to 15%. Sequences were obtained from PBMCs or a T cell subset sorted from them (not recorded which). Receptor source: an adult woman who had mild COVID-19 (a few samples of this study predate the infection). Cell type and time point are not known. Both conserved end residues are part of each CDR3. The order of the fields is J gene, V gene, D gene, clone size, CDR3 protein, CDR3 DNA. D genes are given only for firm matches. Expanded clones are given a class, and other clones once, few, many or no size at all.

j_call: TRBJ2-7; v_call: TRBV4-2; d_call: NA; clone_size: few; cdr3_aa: CASSPATGKYEQYF; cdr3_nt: TGTGCCAGCAGCCCGGCGACCGGGAAATACGAGCAGTACTTC
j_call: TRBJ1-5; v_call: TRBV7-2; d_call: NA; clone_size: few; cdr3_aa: CASSLGQGYSNQPQHF; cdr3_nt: TGTGCCAGCAGCCTTGGGCAGGGGTATAGCAATCAGCCCCAGCATTTT
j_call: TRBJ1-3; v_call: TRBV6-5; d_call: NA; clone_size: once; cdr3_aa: CASSLRGVRNTIYF; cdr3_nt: TGTGCCAGCAGCTTACGGGGGGTCCGAAACACCATATATTTT
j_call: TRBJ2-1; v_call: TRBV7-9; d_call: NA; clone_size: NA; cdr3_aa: CASSPTVGVGEQFF; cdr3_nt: TGTGCCAGCAGCCCAACTGTGGGGGTGGGTGAGCAGTTCTTC
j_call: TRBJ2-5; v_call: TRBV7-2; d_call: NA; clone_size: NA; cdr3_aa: CASRRLSETQYF; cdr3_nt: TGTGCCAGCCGGCGCCTATCAGAGACCCAGTACTTC
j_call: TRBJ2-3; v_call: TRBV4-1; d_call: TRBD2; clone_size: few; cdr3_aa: CASSQEKSGGALDTQYF; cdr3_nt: TGCGCCAGCAGCCAAGAGAAAAGCGGGGGGGCATTAGATACGCAGTATTTT
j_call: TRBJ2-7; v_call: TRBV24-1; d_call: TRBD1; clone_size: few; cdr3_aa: CATSGWGQGAGYEQYF; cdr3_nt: TGTGCCACCAGTGGCTGGGGACAGGGGGCTGGCTACGAGCAGTACTTC
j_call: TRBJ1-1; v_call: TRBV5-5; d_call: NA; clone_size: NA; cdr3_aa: CASSLSTGSVTEAFF; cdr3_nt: TGTGCCAGCAGCTTATCCACAGGGTCTGTAACTGAAGCTTTCTTT
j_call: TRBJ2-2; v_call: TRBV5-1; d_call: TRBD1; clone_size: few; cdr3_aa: CASSFRDRGLDTGELFF; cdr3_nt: TGCGCCAGCAGCTTCCGGGACAGGGGGCTTGACACCGGGGAGCTGTTTTTT
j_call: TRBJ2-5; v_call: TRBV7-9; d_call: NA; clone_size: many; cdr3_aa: CASSLVSGQETQYF; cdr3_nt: TGTGCCAGCAGCTTAGTGAGCGGGCAAGAGACCCAGTACTTC
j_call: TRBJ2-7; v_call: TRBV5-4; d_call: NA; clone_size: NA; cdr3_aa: CASSLRGRQGSYEQYF; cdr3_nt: TGTGCCAGCAGCTTGAGGGGCAGGCAGGGGTCCTACGAGCAGTACTTC
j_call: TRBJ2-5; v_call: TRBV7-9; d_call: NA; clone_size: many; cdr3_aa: CASSFRSGGKETQYF; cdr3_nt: TGTGCCAGCAGCTTCCGTAGTGGCGGAAAAGAGACCCAGTACTTC
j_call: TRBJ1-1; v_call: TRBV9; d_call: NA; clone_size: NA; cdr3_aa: CASSVAELGANTEAFF; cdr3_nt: TGTGCCAGCAGCGTAGCCGAGTTGGGGGCCAACACTGAAGCTTTCTTT
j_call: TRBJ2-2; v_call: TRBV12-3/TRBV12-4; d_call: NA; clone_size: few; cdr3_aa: CASSLPGHLTGELFF; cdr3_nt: TGTGCCAGCAGTTTACCGGGACACCTCACCGGGGAGCTGTTTTTT
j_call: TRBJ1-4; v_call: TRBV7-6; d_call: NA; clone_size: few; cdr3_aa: CASSLGATNEKLFF; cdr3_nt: TGTGCCAGCAGTTTAGGGGCTACTAATGAAAAACTGTTTTTT
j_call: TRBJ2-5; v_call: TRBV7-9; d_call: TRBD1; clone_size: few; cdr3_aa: CASSAGQGNQETQYF; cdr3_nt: TGTGCCAGCAGCGCGGGACAGGGGAACCAAGAGACCCAGTACTTC
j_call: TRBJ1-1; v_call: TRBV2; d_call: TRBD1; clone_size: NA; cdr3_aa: CASNTGELVSEAFF; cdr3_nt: TGTGCCAGCAACACAGGGGAGCTGGTATCTGAAGCTTTCTTT
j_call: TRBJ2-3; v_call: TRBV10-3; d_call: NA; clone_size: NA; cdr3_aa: CATDRDGTDTQYF; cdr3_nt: TGTGCCACCGATAGGGACGGCACAGATACGCAGTATTTT
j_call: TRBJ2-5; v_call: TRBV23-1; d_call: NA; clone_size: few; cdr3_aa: CASSGGAPRETQYF; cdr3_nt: TGCGCCAGCAGTGGGGGAGCCCCAAGAGAGACCCAGTACTTC
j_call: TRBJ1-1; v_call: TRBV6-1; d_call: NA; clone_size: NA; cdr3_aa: CASSEAAGFQAFF; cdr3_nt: TGTGCCAGCAGTGAAGCAGCGGGTTTTCAGGCTTTCTTT
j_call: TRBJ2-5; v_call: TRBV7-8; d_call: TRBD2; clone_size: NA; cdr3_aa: CASSSLWGEGRETQYF; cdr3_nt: TGTGCCAGCAGCTCCCTTTGGGGGGAGGGGAGAGAGACCCAGTACTTC
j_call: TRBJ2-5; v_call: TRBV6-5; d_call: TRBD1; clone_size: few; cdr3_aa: CASSYSTGQGGETQYF; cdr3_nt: TGTGCCAGCAGTTACTCAACTGGACAGGGGGGGGAGACCCAGTACTTC
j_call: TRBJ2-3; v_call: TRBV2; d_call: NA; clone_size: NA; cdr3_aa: CASMLAGPPDTQYF; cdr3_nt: TGTGCCAGCATGTTGGCAGGGCCCCCAGATACGCAGTATTTT
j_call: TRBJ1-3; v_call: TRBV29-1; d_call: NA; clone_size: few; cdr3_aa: CSVDTAGSGNTIYF; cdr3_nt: TGCAGCGTTGATACTGCAGGGTCTGGAAACACCATATATTTT
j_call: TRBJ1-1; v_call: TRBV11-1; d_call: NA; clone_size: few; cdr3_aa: CASSAGLSAEAFF; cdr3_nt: TGTGCCAGCAGCGCTGGGTTGTCGGCTGAAGCTTTCTTT
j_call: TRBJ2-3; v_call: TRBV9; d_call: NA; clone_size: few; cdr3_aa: CARRLADTFPPADTQYF; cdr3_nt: TGTGCCCGCCGGTTAGCGGACACTTTCCCTCCCGCAGATACGCAGTATTTT
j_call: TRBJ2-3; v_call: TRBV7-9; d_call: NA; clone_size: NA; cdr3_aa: CDSSLIRANLGTDTQYF; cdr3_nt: TGTGACAGCAGCTTAATCAGGGCCAACCTAGGCACAGATACGCAGTATTTT
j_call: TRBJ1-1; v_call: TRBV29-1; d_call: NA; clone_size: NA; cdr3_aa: CSALRGGRVGNTEAFF; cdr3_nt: TGCAGCGCCCTTCGTGGGGGCAGGGTTGGGAACACTGAAGCTTTCTTT
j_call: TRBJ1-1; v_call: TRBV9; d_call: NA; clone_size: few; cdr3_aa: CASTTGGGNTEAFF; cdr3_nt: TGTGCCAGCACCACGGGGGGGGGCAACACTGAAGCTTTCTTT
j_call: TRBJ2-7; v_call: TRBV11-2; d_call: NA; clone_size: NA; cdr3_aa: CASEKAGVYHEQYF; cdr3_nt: TGTGCCAGCGAAAAGGCAGGGGTTTATCACGAGCAGTACTTC
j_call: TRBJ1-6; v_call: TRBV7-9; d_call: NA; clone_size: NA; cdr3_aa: CASSPAGVGNNSPLHF; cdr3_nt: TGTGCCAGCAGCCCGGCAGGGGTTGGGAATAATTCACCCCTCCACTTT
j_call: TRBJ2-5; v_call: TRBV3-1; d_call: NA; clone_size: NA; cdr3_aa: CASSQGTQYF; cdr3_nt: TGTGCCAGCAGCCAAGGGACCCAGTACTTC
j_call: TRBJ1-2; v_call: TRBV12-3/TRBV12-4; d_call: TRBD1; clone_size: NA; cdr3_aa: CASSPGGRGYTF; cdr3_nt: TGTGCCAGCAGTCCAGGGGGTCGTGGCTACACCTTC